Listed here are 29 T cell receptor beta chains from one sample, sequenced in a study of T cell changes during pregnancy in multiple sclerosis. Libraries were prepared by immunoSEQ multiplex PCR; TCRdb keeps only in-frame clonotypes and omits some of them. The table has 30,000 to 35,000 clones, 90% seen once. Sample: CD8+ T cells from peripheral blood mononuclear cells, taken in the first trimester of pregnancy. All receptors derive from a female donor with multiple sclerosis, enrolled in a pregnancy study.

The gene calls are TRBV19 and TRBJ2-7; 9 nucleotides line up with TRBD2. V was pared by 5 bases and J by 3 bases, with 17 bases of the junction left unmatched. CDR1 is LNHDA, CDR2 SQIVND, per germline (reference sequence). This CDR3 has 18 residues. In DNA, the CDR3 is TGTGCCAGTAGTTCTTGGACAGGACCCGTAGCGGGAGTCTACGAGCAGTACTTC. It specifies CASSSWTGPVAGVYEQYF.

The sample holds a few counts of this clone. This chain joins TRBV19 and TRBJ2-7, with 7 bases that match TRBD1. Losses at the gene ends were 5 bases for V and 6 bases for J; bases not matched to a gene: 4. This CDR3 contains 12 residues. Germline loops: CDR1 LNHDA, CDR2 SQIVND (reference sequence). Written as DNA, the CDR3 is TGTGCCAGTAGTTCTGCAGGGGGCGAGCAGTACTTC. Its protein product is CASSSAGGEQYF. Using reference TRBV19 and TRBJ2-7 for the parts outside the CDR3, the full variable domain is DGGITQSPKYLFRKEGQNVTLSCEQNLNHDAMYWYRQDPGQGLRLIYYSQIVNDFQKGDIAEGYSVSREKKESFPLTVTSAQKNPTAFYLCASSSAGGEQYFGPGTRLTVT.

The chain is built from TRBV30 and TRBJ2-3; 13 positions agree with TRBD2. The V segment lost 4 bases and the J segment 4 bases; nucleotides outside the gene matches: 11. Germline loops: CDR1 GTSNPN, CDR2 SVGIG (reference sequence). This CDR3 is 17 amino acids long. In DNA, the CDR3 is TGTGCCTGGACCCCATGGACTAGCGGGAGCCCTCCAGATACGCAGTATTTT. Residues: CAWTPWTSGSPPDTQYF.

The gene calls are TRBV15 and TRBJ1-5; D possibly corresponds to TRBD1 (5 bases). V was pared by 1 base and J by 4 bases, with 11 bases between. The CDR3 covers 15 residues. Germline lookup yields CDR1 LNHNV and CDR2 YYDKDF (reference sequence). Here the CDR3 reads CATSRVGQGNQPQHF. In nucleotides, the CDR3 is TGTGCCACCAGCAGAGTGGGGCAGGGAAATCAGCCCCAGCATTTT.

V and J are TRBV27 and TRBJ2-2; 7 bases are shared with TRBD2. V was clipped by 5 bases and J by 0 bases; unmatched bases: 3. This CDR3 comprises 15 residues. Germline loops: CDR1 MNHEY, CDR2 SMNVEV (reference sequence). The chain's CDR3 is CASSLGLPNTGELFF. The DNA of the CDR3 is TGTGCCAGCAGTCTGGGACTACCGAACACCGGGGAGCTGTTTTTT.

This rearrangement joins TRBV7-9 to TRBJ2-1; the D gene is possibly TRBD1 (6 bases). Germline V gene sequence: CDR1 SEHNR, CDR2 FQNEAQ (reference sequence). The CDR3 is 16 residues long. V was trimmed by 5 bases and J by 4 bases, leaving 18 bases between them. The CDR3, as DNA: TGTGCCAGCAGCCCCACGGGACACAGTTCATACAATGAGCAGTTCTTC. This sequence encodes CASSPTGHSSYNEQFF.

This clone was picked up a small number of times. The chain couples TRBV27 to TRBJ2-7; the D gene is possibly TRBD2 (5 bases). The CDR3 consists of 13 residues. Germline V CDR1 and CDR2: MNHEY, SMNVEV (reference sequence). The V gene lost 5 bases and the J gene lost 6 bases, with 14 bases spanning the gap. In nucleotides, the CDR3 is TGTGCCAGCAGTCCACTCCCCGGGGTCGAGCAGTACTTC. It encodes CASSPLPGVEQYF.

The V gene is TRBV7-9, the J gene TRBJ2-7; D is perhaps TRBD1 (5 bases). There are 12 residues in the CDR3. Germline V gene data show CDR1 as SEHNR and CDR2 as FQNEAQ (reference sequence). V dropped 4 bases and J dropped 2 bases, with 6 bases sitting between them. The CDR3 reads CASSSGTYEQYF. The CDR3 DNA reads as TGTGCCAGCAGCTCAGGGACCTACGAGCAGTACTTC.

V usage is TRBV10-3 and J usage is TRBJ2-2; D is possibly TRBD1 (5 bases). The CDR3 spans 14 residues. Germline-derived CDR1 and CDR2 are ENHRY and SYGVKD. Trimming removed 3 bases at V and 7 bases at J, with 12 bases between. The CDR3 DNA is TGTGCCATCAGTGAAAGGACAACAAACGGGGAGCTGTTTTTT. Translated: CAISERTTNGELFF.

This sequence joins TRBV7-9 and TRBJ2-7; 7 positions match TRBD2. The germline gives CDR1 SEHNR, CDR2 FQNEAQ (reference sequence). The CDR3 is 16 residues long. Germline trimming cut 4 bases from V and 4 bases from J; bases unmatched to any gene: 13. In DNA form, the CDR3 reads TGTGCCAGCAGCTATTTATCAGCGGGGAAGGGGTACGAGCAGTACTTC. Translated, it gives CASSYLSAGKGYEQYF.

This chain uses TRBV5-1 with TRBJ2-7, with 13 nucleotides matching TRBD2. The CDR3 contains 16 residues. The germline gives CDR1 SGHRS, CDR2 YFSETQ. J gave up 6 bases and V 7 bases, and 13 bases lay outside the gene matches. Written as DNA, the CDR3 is TGCGCCAGCTGCGCTCTACTAGCGGGAGGGCCAAGCGAGCAGTACTTC. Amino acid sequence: CASCALLAGGPSEQYF.

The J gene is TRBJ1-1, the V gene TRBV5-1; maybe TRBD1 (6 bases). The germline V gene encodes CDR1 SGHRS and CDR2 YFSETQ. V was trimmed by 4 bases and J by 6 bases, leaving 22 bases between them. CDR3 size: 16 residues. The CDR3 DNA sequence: TGCGCCAGCAGCGATCTGGGACATCAGGGTTTGGCTGAAGCTTTCTTT. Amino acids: CASSDLGHQGLAEAFF.

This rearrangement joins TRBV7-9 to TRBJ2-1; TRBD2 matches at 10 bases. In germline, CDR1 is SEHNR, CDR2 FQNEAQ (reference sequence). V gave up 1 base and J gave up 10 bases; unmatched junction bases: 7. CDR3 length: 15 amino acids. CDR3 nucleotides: TGTGCCAGCAGCTTAGATCTAGCGGGAGAGTACGAGCAGTTCTTC. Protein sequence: CASSLDLAGEYEQFF.

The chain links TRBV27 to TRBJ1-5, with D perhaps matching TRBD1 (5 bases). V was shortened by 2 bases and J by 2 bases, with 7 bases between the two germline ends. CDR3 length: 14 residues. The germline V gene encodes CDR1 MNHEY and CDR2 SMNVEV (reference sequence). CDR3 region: CASSLIQGNQPQHF. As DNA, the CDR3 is TGTGCCAGCAGTTTAATACAGGGCAATCAGCCCCAGCATTTT.

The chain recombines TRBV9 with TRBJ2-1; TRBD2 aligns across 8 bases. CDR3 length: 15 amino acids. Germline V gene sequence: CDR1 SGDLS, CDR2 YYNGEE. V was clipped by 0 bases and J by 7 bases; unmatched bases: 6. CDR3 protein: CASSVGSGGRNEQFF. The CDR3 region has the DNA TGTGCCAGCAGCGTAGGGTCGGGAGGGCGAAATGAGCAGTTCTTC.

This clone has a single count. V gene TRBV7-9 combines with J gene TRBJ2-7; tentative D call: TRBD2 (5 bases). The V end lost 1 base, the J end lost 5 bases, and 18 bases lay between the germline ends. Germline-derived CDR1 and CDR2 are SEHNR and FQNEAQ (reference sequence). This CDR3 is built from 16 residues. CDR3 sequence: CASSLVTDPLGNEQYF. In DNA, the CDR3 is TGTGCCAGCAGCTTAGTAACAGACCCCCTCGGGAACGAGCAGTACTTC.

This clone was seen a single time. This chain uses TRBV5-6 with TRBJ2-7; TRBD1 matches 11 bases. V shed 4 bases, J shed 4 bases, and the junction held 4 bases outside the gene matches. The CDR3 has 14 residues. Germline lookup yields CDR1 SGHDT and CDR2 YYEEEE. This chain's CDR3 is CASSLWDRGYEQYF. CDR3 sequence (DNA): TGTGCCAGCAGCCTATGGGACAGGGGGTACGAGCAGTACTTC.

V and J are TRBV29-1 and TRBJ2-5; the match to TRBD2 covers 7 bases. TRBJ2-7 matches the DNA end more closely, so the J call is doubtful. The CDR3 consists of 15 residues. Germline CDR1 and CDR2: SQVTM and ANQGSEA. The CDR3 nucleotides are TGCAGCGTTGAAGATGATACGCGGGAGTCCTACGAGCAGTACTTC. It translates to CSVEDDTRESYEQYF.

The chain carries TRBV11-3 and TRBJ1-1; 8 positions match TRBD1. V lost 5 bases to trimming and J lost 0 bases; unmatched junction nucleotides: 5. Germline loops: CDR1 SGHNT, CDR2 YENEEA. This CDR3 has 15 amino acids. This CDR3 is CASSTQQGVNTEAFF. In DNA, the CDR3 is TGTGCCAGCAGCACACAACAGGGGGTGAACACTGAAGCTTTCTTT.

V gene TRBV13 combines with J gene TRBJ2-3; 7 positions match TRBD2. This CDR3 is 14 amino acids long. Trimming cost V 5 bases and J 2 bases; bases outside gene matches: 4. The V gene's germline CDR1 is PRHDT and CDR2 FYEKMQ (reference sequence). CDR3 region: CASSLGLDTDTQYF. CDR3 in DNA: TGTGCCAGCAGCCTCGGACTAGACACAGATACGCAGTATTTT.

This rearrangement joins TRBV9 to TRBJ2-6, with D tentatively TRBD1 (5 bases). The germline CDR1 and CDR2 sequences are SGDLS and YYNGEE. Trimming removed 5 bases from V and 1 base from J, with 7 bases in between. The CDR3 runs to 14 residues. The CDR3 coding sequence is TGTGCCAGCAGGGACACTTCTGGGGCCAACGTCCTGACTTTC. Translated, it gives CASRDTSGANVLTF.

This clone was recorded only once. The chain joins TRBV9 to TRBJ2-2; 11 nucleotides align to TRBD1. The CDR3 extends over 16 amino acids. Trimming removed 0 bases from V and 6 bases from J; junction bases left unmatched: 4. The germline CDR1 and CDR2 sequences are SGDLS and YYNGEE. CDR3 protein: CASSVAGQGEAGELFF. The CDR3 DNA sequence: TGTGCCAGCAGCGTAGCGGGACAGGGGGAGGCCGGGGAGCTGTTTTTT.

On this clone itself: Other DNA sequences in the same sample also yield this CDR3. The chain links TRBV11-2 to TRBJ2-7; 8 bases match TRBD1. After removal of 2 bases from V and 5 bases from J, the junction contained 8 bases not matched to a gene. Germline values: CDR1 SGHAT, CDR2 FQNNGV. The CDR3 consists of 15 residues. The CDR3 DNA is TGTGCCAGCAGCTTAACGTGGCAGGGGGCGGACGAGCAGTACTTC. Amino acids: CASSLTWQGADEQYF. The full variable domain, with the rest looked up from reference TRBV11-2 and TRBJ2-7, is EAGVAQSPRYKIIEKRQSVAFWCNPISGHATLYWYQQILGQGPKLLIQFQNNGVVDDSQLPKDRFSAERLKGVDSTLKIQPAKLEDSAVYLCASSLTWQGADEQYFGPGTRLTVT.

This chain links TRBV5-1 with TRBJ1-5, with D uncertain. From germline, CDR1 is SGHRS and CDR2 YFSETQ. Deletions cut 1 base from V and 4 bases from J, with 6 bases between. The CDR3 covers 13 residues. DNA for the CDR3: TGCGCCAGCAGCTTGTGGCAAAATCAGCCCCAGCATTTT. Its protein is CASSLWQNQPQHF. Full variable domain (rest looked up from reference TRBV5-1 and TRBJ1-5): KAGVTQTPRYLIKTRGQQVTLSCSPISGHRSVSWYQQTPGQGLQFLFEYFSETQRNKGNFPGRFSGRQFSNSRSEMNVSTLELGDSALYLCASSLWQNQPQHFGDGTRLSIL.

CDR3 nucleotide sequence: TGTGCCAGCAGCCCGAGAGCGGGAGGAAACACCGGGGAGCTGTTTTTT. Its translation is CASSPRAGGNTGELFF. The V call is TRBV11-2, the J call TRBJ2-2; 9 bases are shared with TRBD2. CDR3 length: 16 residues. The V gene end was trimmed by 5 bases and the J gene end by 2 bases; junction bases not matched to a gene: 6. Per germline, CDR1 SGHAT and CDR2 FQNNGV.

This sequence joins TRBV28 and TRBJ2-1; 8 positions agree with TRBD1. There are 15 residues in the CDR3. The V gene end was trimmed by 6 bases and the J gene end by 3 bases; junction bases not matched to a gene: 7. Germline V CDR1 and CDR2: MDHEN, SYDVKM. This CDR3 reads CASRLDRGDYNEQFF. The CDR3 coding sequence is TGTGCCAGCAGGCTCGACAGGGGAGACTACAATGAGCAGTTCTTC.

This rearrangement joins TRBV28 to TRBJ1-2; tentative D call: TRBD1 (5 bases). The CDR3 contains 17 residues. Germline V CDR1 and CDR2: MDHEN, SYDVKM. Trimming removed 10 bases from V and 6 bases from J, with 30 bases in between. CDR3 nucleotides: TGTGCCATCTTATCGGGGGAAGCTCCCCAGGGTCTCGATGGCTACACCTTC. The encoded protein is CAILSGEAPQGLDGYTF.

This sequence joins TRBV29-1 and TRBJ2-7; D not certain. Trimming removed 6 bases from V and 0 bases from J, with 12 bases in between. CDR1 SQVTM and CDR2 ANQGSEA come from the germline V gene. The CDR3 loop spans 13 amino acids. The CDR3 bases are TGCAGCGTAGCCGACAACCTCTCCTACGAGCAGTACTTC. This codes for CSVADNLSYEQYF.

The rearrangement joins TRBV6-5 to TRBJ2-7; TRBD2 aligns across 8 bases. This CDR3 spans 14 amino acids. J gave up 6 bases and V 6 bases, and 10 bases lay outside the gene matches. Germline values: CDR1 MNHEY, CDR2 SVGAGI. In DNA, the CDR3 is TGTGCCAGCAGACTCGGGACTAGTCGGGCCGAGCAGTACTTC. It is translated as CASRLGTSRAEQYF.